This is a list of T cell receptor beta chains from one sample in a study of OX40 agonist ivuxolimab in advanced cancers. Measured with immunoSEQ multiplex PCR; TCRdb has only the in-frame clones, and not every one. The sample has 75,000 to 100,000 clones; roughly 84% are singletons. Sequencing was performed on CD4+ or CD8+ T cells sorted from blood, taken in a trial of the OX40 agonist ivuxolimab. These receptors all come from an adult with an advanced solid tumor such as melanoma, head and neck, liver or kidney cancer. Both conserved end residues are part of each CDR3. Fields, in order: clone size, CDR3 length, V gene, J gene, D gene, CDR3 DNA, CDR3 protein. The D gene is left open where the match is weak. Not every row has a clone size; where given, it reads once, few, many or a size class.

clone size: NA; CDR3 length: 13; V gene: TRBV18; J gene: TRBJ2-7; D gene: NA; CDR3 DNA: TGTGCCAGCTCACGAGGCGAGGGAAACGAGCAGTACTTC; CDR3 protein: CASSRGEGNEQYF
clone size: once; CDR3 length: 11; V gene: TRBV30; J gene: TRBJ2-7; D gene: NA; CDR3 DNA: TGTGCCTGGAGTGAATCGTACGAGCAGTACTTC; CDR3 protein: CAWSESYEQYF
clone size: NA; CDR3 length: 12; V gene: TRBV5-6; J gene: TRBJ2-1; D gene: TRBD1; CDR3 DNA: TGTGCCAGCAGTAGAATAGAGGGGGCTGGGTTCTTC; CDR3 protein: CASSRIEGAGFF
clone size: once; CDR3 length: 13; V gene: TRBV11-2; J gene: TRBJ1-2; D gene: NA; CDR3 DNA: TGTGCCAGCAGCTTGGGGATTAACTATGGCTACACCTTC; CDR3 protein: CASSLGINYGYTF
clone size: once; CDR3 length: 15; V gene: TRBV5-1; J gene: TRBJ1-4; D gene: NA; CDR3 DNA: TGCGCCAGCAGCCCCGACGGGACTCGGTACGAAAAACTGTTTTTT; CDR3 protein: CASSPDGTRYEKLFF
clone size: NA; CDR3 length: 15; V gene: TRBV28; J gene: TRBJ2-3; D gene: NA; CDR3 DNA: TGTGCCAGCAGTCAATCAGGGGCGTCGAGGGTAAGGCAGTATTTT; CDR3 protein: CASSQSGASRVRQYF
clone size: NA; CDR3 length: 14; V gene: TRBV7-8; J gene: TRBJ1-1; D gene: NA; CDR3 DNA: TGTGCCAGCAGCTTAGCGACCGGCCCACTTGGGGCTTTCTTT; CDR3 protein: CASSLATGPLGAFF
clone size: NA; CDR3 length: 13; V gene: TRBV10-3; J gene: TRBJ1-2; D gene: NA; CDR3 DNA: TGTGCCATCAGCGTAGACACCTCCTATGGCTACACCTTC; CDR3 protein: CAISVDTSYGYTF
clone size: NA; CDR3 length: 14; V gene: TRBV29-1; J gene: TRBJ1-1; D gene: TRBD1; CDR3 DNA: TGCAGCGTTGAAAAGACAGGGGGGAACACTGAAGCTTTCTTT; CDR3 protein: CSVEKTGGNTEAFF
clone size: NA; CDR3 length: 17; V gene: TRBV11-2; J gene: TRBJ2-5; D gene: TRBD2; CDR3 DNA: TGTGCCAGCAGCTTAGTTTTTAGCGGGGGAGACGGAGAGACCCAGTACTTC; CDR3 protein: CASSLVFSGGDGETQYF
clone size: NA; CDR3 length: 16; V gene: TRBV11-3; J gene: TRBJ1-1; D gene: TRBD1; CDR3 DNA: TGTGCCAGCAGCTTAGGACAGGGGGCTGGTAACACTGAAGCTTTCTTT; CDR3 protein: CASSLGQGAGNTEAFF
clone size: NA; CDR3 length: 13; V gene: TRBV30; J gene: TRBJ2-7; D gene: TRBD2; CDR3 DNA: TGTGCCTGGCGTAGCGGGAGCTCCTACGAGCAGTACTTC; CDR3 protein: CAWRSGSSYEQYF
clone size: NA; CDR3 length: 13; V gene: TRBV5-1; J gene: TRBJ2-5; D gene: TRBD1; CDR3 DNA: TGCGCCAGCAGCAGGACAGGCCCAGAGACCCAGTACTTC; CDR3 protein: CASSRTGPETQYF
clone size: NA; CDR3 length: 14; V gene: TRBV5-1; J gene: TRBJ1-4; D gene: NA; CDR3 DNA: TGCGCCAGCAGCTTGGAGGGTAATGCAGAAAAACTGTTTTTT; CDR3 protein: CASSLEGNAEKLFF
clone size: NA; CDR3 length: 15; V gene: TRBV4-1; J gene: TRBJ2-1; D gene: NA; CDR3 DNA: TGCGCCAGCAGCCAAGGCTGGGCAGATAACAATGAGCAGTTCTTC; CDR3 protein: CASSQGWADNNEQFF
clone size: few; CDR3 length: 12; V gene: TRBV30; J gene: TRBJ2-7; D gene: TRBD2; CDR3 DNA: TGTGCCTGGACTAGCGGGGCGTACGAGCAGTACTTC; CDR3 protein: CAWTSGAYEQYF
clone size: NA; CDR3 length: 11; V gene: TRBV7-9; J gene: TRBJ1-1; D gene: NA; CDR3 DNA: TGTGCCAGCAGCCTAGGTGGAGAAGCTTTCTTT; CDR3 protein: CASSLGGEAFF
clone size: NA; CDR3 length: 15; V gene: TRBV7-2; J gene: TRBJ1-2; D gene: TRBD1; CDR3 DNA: TGTGCCAGCAGCTCCGGACAGGGGATAGTCTATGGCTACACCTTC; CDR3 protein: CASSSGQGIVYGYTF
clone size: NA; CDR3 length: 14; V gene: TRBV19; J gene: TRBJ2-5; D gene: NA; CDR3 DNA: TGTGCCAGTAGTACCCTTTCGGGGGAGGAGACCCAGTACTTC; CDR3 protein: CASSTLSGEETQYF
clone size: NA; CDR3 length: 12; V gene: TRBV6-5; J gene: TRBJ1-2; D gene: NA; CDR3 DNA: TGTGCCAGCAGTGAGGGGGACTATGGCTACACCTTC; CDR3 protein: CASSEGDYGYTF
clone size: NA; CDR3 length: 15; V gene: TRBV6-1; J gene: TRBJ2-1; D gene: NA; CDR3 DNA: TGTGCCAGCAGTGAGTGGAGGCCGTCCTACAATGAGCAGTTCTTC; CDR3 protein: CASSEWRPSYNEQFF
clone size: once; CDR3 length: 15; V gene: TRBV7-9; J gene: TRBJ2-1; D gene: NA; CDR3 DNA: TGTGCCAGCAGCTTACTCGGGGTCTTCTACAATGAGCAGTTCTTC; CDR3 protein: CASSLLGVFYNEQFF
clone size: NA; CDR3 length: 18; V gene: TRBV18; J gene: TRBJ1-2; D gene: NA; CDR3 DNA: TGTGCCAGCTCACCACGGGCATCCTGGGGTATGGCTAACTATGGCTACACCTTC; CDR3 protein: CASSPRASWGMANYGYTF
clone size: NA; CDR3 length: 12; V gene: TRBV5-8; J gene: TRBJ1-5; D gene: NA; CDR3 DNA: TGTGCCAGCAGCCTCCGACTGGGGGCCCAGCATTTT; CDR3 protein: CASSLRLGAQHF
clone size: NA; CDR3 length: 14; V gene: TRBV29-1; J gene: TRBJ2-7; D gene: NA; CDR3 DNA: TGCAGCGTCACGACCCTTCGCCAGGGCCGTGAGCAGTACTTC; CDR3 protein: CSVTTLRQGREQYF
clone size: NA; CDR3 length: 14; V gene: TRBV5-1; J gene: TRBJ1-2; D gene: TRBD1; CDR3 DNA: TGCGCCAGCAGCACTGACAGGGCGAAAGGTGGCTACACCTTC; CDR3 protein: CASSTDRAKGGYTF
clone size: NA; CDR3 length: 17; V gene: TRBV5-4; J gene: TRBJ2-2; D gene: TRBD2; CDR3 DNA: TGTGCCAGCAGCTTGGTGGTAGCGGGGGCCAACACCGGGGAGCTGTTTTTT; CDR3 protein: CASSLVVAGANTGELFF
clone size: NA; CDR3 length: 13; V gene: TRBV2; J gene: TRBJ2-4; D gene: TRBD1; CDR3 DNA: TGTGCCAGCAGGGTTGGACAGGGGGGCACTCAGTACTTC; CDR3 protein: CASRVGQGGTQYF
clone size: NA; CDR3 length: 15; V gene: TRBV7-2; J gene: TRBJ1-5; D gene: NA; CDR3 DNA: TGTGCCAGCAGCTTGGGTCTGGTTGGGAGTCAGCCCCAGCATTTT; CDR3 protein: CASSLGLVGSQPQHF
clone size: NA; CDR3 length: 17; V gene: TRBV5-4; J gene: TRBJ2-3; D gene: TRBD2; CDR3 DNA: TGTGCCAGCAGCCTCTTAACACTAGCGGGAGTCACAGATACGCAGTATTTT; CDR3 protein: CASSLLTLAGVTDTQYF
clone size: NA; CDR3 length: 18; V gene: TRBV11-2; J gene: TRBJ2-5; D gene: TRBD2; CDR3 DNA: TGTGCCAGCAGCTTAGCGAGTGGGACTAGCGGGAGACAAGAGACCCAGTACTTC; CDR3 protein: CASSLASGTSGRQETQYF
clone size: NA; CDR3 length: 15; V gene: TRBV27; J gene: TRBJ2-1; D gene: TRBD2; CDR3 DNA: TGTGCCAGCAGTTCAATAGCGGGGTTACACAATGAGCAGTTCTTC; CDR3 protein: CASSSIAGLHNEQFF
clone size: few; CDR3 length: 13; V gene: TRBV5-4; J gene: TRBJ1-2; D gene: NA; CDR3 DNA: TGTGCCAGCAGCTTGGACAGGGAGCGTGGCTACACCTTC; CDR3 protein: CASSLDRERGYTF
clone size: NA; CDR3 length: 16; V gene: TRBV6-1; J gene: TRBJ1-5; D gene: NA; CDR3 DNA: TGTGCCAGCAGTGCCGGACAAGGAATCTCCAATCAGCCCCAGCATTTT; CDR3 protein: CASSAGQGISNQPQHF
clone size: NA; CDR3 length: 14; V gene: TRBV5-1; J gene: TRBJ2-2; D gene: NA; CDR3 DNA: TGCGCCAGCAGCTTACGCACGAACACCGGGGAGCTGTTTTTT; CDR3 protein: CASSLRTNTGELFF
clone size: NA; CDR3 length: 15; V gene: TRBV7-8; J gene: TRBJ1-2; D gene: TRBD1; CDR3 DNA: TGTGCCAGCAGCTCCCCGATTACAGGGGTATATGGCTACACCTTC; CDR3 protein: CASSSPITGVYGYTF
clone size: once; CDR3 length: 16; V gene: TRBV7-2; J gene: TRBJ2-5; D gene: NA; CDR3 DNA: TGTGCCAGCAGCTTACAGAGTGGGGGGGCCGGGGAGACCCAGTACTTC; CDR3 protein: CASSLQSGGAGETQYF
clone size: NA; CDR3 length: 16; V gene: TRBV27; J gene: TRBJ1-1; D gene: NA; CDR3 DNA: TGTGCCAGCAGTCAACTTAGAGGGGTTGGGGACACTGAAGCTTTCTTT; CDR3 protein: CASSQLRGVGDTEAFF
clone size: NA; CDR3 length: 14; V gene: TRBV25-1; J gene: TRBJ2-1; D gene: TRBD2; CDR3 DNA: TGTGCCAGCAGTGTGGGCGGGAGTTGGAATGAGCAGTTCTTC; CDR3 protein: CASSVGGSWNEQFF
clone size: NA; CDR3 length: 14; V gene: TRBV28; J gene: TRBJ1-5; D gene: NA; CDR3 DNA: TGTGCCAGCAGTTTAAGCCGGATGAATCAGCCCCAGCATTTT; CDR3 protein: CASSLSRMNQPQHF